A selection of T cell receptor beta chains follows, all from one sample in a study of T cells after posttransplantation cyclophosphamide. Using immunoSEQ multiplex PCR, the repertoire was profiled, and TCRdb retains in-frame clones only, with some absent. This sample has about 6,800 clones; approximately 94% occur once, and the top ten carry 3.5% to 5%. The sample was CD8+ T cells sorted from blood, taken after allogeneic stem cell transplant with posttransplant cyclophosphamide. These receptor sequences come from a male patient between 60 and 69 years old who received an allogeneic stem cell transplant from a related donor and was CMV-positive. A share of the T cells may be of graft donor origin. CDR3s include the opening cysteine and the closing phenylalanine or tryptophan. Each record gives: D gene, J gene, clone size, V gene, CDR3 protein, CDR3 DNA. The D gene is left open where the match is weak. Size is stated for part of the rows, as once, few or many counts, or as a class when the clone is expanded.

>.|TRBJ1-1|.|TRBV11-2
CASSPPGDVAEAFF
TGTGCCAGCAGCCCCCCGGGGGATGTCGCTGAAGCTTTCTTT
>.|TRBJ1-3|.|TRBV6-5
CASSPLNAGGNTIYF
TGTGCCAGCAGTCCCTTAAATGCGGGTGGAAACACCATATATTTT
>.|TRBJ1-4|.|TRBV5-5
CASSLERATNEKLFF
TGTGCCAGCAGCTTGGAAAGAGCAACTAATGAAAAACTGTTTTTT
>TRBD1|TRBJ2-7|few|TRBV11-2
CASSNPGGSSYEQYF
TGTGCCAGCAGCAACCCAGGGGGAAGCTCCTACGAGCAGTACTTC
>TRBD1|TRBJ1-2|.|TRBV27
CASRTTGGDGGYTF
TGTGCCAGCAGAACGACAGGGGGCGACGGTGGCTACACCTTC
>TRBD2|TRBJ2-5|.|TRBV4-2
CASSQSGDQETQYF
TGTGCCAGCAGCCAAAGCGGGGATCAAGAGACCCAGTACTTC
>TRBD2|TRBJ2-7|.|TRBV11-2
CASSSPGGGSYEQYF
TGTGCCAGCAGCTCCCCAGGCGGGGGTAGTTACGAGCAGTACTTC
>.|TRBJ2-7|.|TRBV5-4
CASSWGESGGMEQYF
TGTGCCAGCAGCTGGGGTGAAAGTGGCGGGATGGAGCAGTACTTC
>.|TRBJ2-2|.|TRBV5-6
CASSYDINTGELFF
TGTGCCAGCAGCTATGACATTAACACCGGGGAGCTGTTTTTT
>TRBD1|TRBJ1-2|.|TRBV7-9
CASSSSLTGIYGYTF
TGTGCCAGCAGCTCTTCGCTGACAGGGATCTATGGCTACACCTTC
>TRBD2|TRBJ2-3|once|TRBV27
CASSSGTSGGITDTQYF
TGTGCCAGCAGTTCAGGGACTAGCGGGGGTATAACAGATACGCAGTATTTT
>TRBD1|TRBJ1-2|.|TRBV19
CASGQGIPNYGYTF
TGTGCCAGTGGACAGGGGATACCTAACTATGGCTACACCTTC
>.|TRBJ2-2|.|TRBV4-3
CASSQEEQLYRNTGELFF
TGCGCCAGCAGCCAAGAGGAACAGCTATACCGGAACACCGGGGAGCTGTTTTTT
>.|TRBJ2-2|.|TRBV27
CASSQGTTGELFF
TGTGCCAGCAGTCAGGGGACCACCGGGGAGCTGTTTTTT
>.|TRBJ1-1|.|TRBV4-3
CASSQARYGTEAFF
TGCGCCAGCAGCCAAGCGCGGTATGGCACTGAAGCTTTCTTT
>.|TRBJ1-1|.|TRBV11-1
CASSHRVSMNTEAFF
TGTGCCAGCAGCCACAGGGTTTCCATGAACACTGAAGCTTTCTTT